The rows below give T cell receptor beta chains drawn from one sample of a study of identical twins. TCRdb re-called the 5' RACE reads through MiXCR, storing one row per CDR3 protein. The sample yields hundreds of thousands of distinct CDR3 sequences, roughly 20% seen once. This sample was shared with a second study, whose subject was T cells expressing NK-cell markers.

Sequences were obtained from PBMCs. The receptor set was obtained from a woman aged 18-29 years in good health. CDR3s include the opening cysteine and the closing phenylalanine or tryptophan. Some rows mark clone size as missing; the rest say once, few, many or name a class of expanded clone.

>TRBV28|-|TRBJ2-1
CATSGSGRNEQFF
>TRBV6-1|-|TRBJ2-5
CASRRDRDQETQYF
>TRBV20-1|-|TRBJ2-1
CSARGGPEQFF
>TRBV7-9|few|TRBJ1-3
CASSYRTSGNTIYF
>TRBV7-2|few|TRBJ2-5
CASSFRIQETQYF
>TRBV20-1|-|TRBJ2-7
CSAKRWETGSYEQYF
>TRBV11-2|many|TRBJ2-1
CASSLAGVENEQFF
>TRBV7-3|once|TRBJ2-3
CASSNLLGRGVPTDTQYF
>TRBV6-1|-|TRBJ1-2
CASSETGATRGYTF
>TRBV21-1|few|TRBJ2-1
CASSKEASGRPVSSYNEQFF
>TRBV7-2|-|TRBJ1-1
CASSLAPRSGGGTEAFF
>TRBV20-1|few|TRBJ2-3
CSAPRTDTQYF
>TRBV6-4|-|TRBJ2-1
CANLRLSSYNEQFF
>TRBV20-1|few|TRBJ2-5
CSARDGHGMEETQYF
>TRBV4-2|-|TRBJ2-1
CASSQDMTTSYNEQFF
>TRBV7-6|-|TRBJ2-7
CASRGQGAREQYF
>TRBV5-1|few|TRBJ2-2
CASRPTNTGELFF
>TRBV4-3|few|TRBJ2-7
CASSQAGGWGSYEQYF
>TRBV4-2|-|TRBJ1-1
CASSQDRMAEAFF
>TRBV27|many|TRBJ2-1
CASSFLAGDNEQFF
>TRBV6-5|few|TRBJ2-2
CASSYRQGRTGELFF
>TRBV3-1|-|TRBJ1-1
CASGPRVSFGAFF
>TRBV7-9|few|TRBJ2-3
CASSRALAGVGTDTQYF
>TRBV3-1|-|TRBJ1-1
CASSQSSRAFF
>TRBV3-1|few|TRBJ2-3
CASRGLAAGDTQYF
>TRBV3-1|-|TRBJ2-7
CASSRGAGGYEQYF
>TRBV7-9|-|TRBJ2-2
CASSWDIYTGELFF
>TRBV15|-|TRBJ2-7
CATSRDRLGGEQYF
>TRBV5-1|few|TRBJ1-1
CASKDPGNTEAFF
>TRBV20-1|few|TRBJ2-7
CSATVLAGGPELYEQYF
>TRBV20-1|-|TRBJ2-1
CSARALAGVGNEQFF
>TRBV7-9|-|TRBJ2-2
CASSPAHNTGELFF